This entry lists 18 T cell receptor beta chains sequenced from one sample in a study of cytomegalovirus exposure and HLA in healthy donors. The primer mix had 60 Vbeta and 13 Jbeta primers. Measured with immunoSEQ multiplex PCR; TCRdb has only the in-frame clones, and not every one. Here the sample spans roughly 120,000 clones, 79% being singletons. Sequences were obtained from PBMCs. The receptors derive from a woman younger than 30 in good health and CMV-seropositive.

CDR3: CASSRGPLTGELFF. The CDR3 DNA reads TGTGCCAGCAGCAGGGGGCCTCTCACCGGGGAGCTGTTTTTT. The chain links TRBV5-8 to TRBJ2-2; 7 bases are a match to TRBD1. Germline trimming cut 4 bases from V and 4 bases from J; bases unmatched to any gene: 4. The CDR3 extends over 14 amino acids. Germline V lookup: CDR1 SGHTS, CDR2 YDEGEE.

This clone was counted a few times. This chain links TRBV5-1 with TRBJ2-3; the D gene is possibly TRBD2 (6 bases). The CDR3 has 11 amino acids. Germline V lookup: CDR1 SGHRS, CDR2 YFSETQ. V lost 7 bases to trimming and J lost 4 bases, with 7 bases between them. The CDR3 loop is CASRDSDTQYF. The CDR3 DNA reads TGCGCCAGCCGGGACTCAGATACGCAGTATTTT.

The chain recombines TRBV30 with TRBJ2-5, with a weak D call TRBD1 (6 bases). The V gene lost 5 bases and the J gene lost 5 bases, with 15 bases spanning the gap. The CDR3 is 13 residues long. Germline CDR1 is GTSNPN and CDR2 is SVGIG (reference sequence). The CDR3, as DNA: TGTGCCTGGTCCTACAGGGTCTTCGAGACCCAGTACTTC. This translates into CAWSYRVFETQYF.

This chain connects TRBV19 to TRBJ1-2, with 7 bases aligning to TRBD1. V was pared by 3 bases and J by 7 bases, with 8 bases of the junction left unmatched. The CDR3 has 14 residues. The germline V gene encodes CDR1 LNHDA and CDR2 SQIVND (reference sequence). CDR3 sequence reads: CASSIRQGESGYTF. The CDR3, as DNA: TGTGCCAGTAGTATTAGGCAGGGGGAGAGTGGCTACACCTTC.

In its sample, this clone was seen once. The rearrangement uses TRBV28 and TRBJ1-2; TRBD1 aligns across 9 bases. From germline, CDR1 is MDHEN and CDR2 SYDVKM. V shed 6 bases and J 4 bases; nucleotides not matched to a gene: 6. The CDR3 length is 14 residues. CDR3 nucleotides: TGTGCCAGCAGGCCGGGACAGGGCACCTATGGCTACACCTTC. Protein product: CASRPGQGTYGYTF.

The table lists this clone with a count of one. This chain uses TRBV30 with TRBJ1-1; 9 bases match TRBD1. Germline V CDR1 and CDR2: GTSNPN, SVGIG (reference sequence). This CDR3 contains 14 residues. V lost 0 bases to trimming and J lost 5 bases; unmatched junction nucleotides: 4. The CDR3 nucleotides are TGTGCCTGGAGTGTCGGGACAGGGTGGACTGAAGCTTTCTTT. Protein product: CAWSVGTGWTEAFF.

V and J are TRBV7-9 and TRBJ2-1, with 12 nucleotides matching TRBD2. Trimming took 5 bases from V and 2 from J; bases not matched to a gene: 10. Germline V gene lookup returns CDR1 SEHNR and CDR2 FQNEAQ (reference sequence). This CDR3 is 18 amino acids long. This CDR3 reads CASSQPSGRATPYNEQFF. In nucleotides, the CDR3 is TGTGCCAGCAGCCAACCTAGCGGGAGGGCCACCCCCTACAATGAGCAGTTCTTC. Full variable domain (outside the CDR3, taken from reference TRBV7-9 and TRBJ2-1): DTGVSQNPRHKITKRGQNVTFRCDPISEHNRLYWYRQTLGQGPEFLTYFQNEAQLEKSRLLSDRFSAERPKGSFSTLEIQRTEQGDSAMYLCASSQPSGRATPYNEQFFGPGTRLTVL.

This sequence joins TRBV11-2 and TRBJ1-1; 7 bases agree with TRBD1. The CDR3 spans 15 residues. The J segment lost 1 base and the V segment lost 1 base, leaving 3 bases of the junction unmatched. The germline V gene encodes CDR1 SGHAT and CDR2 FQNNGV. CDR3 DNA: TGTGCCAGCAGCTTAGGAGCAGGGGGGAACACTGAAGCTTTCTTT. This translates into CASSLGAGGNTEAFF.

This chain uses TRBV29-1 with TRBJ2-1; TRBD2 matches at 7 bases. CDR1 and CDR2 (germline): SQVTM, ANQGSEA. The CDR3 consists of 14 residues. The trim removed 3 bases at V and 5 bases at J, leaving 7 bases unmatched. CDR3 in DNA: TGCAGCGTTGACATTAACACTAGCGACAATGAGCAGTTCTTC. It encodes CSVDINTSDNEQFF.

Only a few counts were recorded for this clone. This chain links TRBV15 with TRBJ2-1; D unresolved. The CDR3 is 14 amino acids. CDR1 is LNHNV, CDR2 YYDKDF, per germline (reference sequence). The V end was cut by 4 bases, the J end by 6 bases, with 13 bases between. The DNA for the CDR3 is TGTGCCACCAGCAAGCCGACTCCTACCAATGAGCAGTTCTTC. It translates to CATSKPTPTNEQFF.

The rearrangement links TRBV13 to TRBJ1-2, with 7 bases that match TRBD1. The ends lost 0 bases at V and 3 bases at J; junction bases unmatched: 4. The CDR3 loop spans 15 amino acids. Germline V gives CDR1 PRHDT, CDR2 FYEKMQ (reference sequence). The CDR3, as DNA: TGTGCCAGCAGCTTAGGCGCAGGGGGGTACTATGGCTACACCTTC. Protein: CASSLGAGGYYGYTF.

The CDR3 loop reads CASSSGLYNEQFF. The CDR3 nucleotides read TGTGCCAGCAGCTCGGGACTTTACAATGAGCAGTTCTTC. The genes are TRBV7-9 and TRBJ2-1; D is perhaps TRBD2 (6 bases). Germline V CDR1 and CDR2: SEHNR, FQNEAQ (reference sequence). Trimming removed 4 bases from V and 4 bases from J, with 8 bases in between. CDR3 size: 13 residues.

The genes are TRBV6-5 and TRBJ1-1, with D tentatively TRBD1 (5 bases). Per germline, CDR1 MNHEY and CDR2 SVGAGI. V was cut by 6 bases and J by 0 bases, with 8 bases left in between. This CDR3 is 13 amino acids long. DNA of the CDR3: TGTGCCAGCAGCGAGACAGTGAACACTGAAGCTTTCTTT. It is translated as CASSETVNTEAFF.

This clone showed up just a few times. The rearrangement uses TRBV5-4 and TRBJ1-1; D call uncertain. CDR1 SGHNT and CDR2 YYREEE come from the germline V gene (reference sequence). Trimming cost V 9 bases and J 1 base, with 7 bases left between them. The CDR3 loop spans 11 amino acids. The CDR3 sequence is CAIQANTEAFF. The CDR3 DNA is TGTGCCATCCAAGCGAACACTGAAGCTTTCTTT.

The chain links TRBV19 to TRBJ1-1; D is possibly TRBD1 (5 bases). The CDR3 has 13 residues. The germline V gene encodes CDR1 LNHDA and CDR2 SQIVND (reference sequence). V was trimmed by 6 bases and J by 1 base, leaving 9 bases between them. The CDR3 nucleotides are TGTGCCAGTAGATTCCAGGGGAACACTGAAGCTTTCTTT. It specifies CASRFQGNTEAFF. Full variable domain (outside the CDR3, taken from reference TRBV19 and TRBJ1-1): DGGITQSPKYLFRKEGQNVTLSCEQNLNHDAMYWYRQDPGQGLRLIYYSQIVNDFQKGDIAEGYSVSREKKESFPLTVTSAQKNPTAFYLCASRFQGNTEAFFGQGTRLTVV.

The V and J genes are TRBV9 and TRBJ2-1; 8 positions agree with TRBD2. Germline V gene data show CDR1 as SGDLS and CDR2 as YYNGEE. Unmatched junction bases numbered 8, after V lost 0 bases and J lost 6 bases. The CDR3 contains 16 residues. CDR3 bases: TGTGCCAGCAGCGTAGGGTTAGCGGGACCATCCAATGAGCAGTTCTTC. Translated, it gives CASSVGLAGPSNEQFF.

The chain joins TRBV21-1 to TRBJ2-5; the table's D gene call, TRBD1, was not cross checked with the DNA. TRBV21-1 is reported as a pseudogene. The CDR3 loop spans 16 amino acids. CDR3 sequence: CASSPFRDSKEETQYF. CDR3 in DNA: TGTGCCAGCAGCCCCTTCAGGGACAGCAAAGAAGAGACCCAGTACTTC.

The chain carries TRBV7-9 and TRBJ2-1; 16 bases agree with TRBD2. The CDR3 runs to 18 residues. Germline CDR1 reads SEHNR; CDR2 reads FQNEAQ (reference sequence). Trimming at V came to 5 bases and at J to 7 bases, leaving 11 bases not matched to a gene. CDR3 amino acids: CASSRSGTSGRAWNEQFF. The CDR3 DNA reads TGTGCCAGCAGCCGCTCAGGGACTAGCGGGAGGGCCTGGAATGAGCAGTTCTTC.